These 2 T cell receptor beta chains came from one sample sequenced in a study of chemoradiotherapy in HPV16-positive cancers. The method was immunoSEQ multiplex PCR; TCRdb's version includes in-frame clones alone and lacks a portion of them. The sample includes about 8,900 clones, 85% of them seen just once. Sequenced material: tumor tissue, taken from a patient who underwent chemoradiotherapy. Receptors were obtained from a human donor with HPV-associated anogenital cancer.

This chain connects TRBV10-3 to TRBJ2-7; TRBD2 matches 8 bases. Germline V gives CDR1 ENHRY, CDR2 SYGVKD. The CDR3 length is 13 residues. V shed 8 bases and J 7 bases; nucleotides not matched to a gene: 10. The CDR3 region is CAIAGRAQLEQYF. In nucleotides, the CDR3 is TGTGCCATCGCCGGGAGGGCCCAGTTGGAGCAGTACTTC.

This clone was counted a few times. The chain couples TRBV30 to TRBJ2-7; either TRBD1 or TRBD2 may fit D (5 bases each). The CDR3 consists of 15 residues. V was shortened by 0 bases and J by 3 bases, with 15 bases between the two germline ends. Germline V gene lookup returns CDR1 GTSNPN and CDR2 SVGIG (reference sequence). The CDR3, as DNA: TGTGCCTGGAGTGTACGAAAGGGACCTCGCTACGAGCAGTACTTC. This encodes CAWSVRKGPRYEQYF.